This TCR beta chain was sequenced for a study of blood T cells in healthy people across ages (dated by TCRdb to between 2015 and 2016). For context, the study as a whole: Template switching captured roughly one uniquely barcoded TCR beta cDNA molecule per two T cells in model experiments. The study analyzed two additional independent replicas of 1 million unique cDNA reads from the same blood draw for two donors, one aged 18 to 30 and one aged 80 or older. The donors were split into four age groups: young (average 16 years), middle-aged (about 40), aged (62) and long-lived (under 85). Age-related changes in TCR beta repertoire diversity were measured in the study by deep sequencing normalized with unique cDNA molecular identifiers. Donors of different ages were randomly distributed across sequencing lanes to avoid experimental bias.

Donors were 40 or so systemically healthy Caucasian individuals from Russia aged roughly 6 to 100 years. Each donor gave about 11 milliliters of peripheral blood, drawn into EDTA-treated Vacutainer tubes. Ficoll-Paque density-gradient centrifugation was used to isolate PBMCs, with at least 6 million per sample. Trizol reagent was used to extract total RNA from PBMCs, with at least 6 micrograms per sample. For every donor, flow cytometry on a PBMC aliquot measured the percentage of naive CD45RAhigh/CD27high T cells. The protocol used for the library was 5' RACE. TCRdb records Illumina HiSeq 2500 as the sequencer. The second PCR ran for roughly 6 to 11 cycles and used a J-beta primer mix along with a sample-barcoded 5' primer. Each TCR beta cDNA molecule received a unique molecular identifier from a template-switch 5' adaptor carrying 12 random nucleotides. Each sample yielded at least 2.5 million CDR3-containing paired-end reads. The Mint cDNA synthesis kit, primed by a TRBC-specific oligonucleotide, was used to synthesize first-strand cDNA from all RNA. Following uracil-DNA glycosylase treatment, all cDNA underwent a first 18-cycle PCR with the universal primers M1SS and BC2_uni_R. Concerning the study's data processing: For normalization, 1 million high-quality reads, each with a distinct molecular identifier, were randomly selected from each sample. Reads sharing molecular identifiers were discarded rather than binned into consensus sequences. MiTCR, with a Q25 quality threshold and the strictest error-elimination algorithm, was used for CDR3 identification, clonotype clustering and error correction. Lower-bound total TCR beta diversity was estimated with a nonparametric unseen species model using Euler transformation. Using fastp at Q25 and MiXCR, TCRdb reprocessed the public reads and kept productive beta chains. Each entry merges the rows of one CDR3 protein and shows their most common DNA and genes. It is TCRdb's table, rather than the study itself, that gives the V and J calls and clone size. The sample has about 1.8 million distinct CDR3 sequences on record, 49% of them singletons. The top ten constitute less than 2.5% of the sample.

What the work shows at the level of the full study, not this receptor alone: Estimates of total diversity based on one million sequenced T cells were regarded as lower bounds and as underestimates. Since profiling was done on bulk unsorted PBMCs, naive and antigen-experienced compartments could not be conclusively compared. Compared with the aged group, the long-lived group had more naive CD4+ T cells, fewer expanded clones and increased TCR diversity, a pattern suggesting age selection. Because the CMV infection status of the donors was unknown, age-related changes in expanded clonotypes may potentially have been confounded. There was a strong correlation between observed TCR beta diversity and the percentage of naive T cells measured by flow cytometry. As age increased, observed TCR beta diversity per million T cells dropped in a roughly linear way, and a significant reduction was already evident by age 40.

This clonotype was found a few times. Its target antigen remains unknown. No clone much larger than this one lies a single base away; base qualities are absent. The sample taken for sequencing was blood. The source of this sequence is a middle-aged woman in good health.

At the DNA level, the sequence is TGCAGTGCTAGAGATCTGGCTAGGGGTGGAGATACGCAGTATTTT. This sequence encodes CSARDLARGGDTQYF. The V and J genes are TRBV20-1 and TRBJ2-3, and the D gene may be TRBD1, 5 bases matching. The trim is 0 bases for V and 5 bases for J, with a gap of 15 bases between the germline ends. CDR1 and CDR2 (DFQATT, SNEGSKA) derive from the germline V gene (reference sequence). The CDR3, cysteine through phenylalanine, is 15 amino acids long. Kept here is only the CDR3 DNA, which spans 45 bases and is read in frame from base 1.